The rows below give T cell receptor beta chains drawn from one sample of a study of shared clonotypes between healthy human individuals. The assay was immunoSEQ multiplex PCR, and TCRdb's table has in-frame clones only and misses some. The sample shows a few million clones, around nine tenths of them seen only once. Material for sequencing was naive CD4+ T cells sorted from blood. The source is a man younger than 30 in good health. Both conserved end residues are part of each CDR3. The D gene is left open where the match is weak. Size values are once, few and many counts, or a class for expanded clones, and some rows have none.

>TRBJ2-3|once|TRBV27|NA
CASRETVTSTDTQYF
TGTGCCAGCAGGGAGACAGTTACTAGCACAGATACGCAGTATTTT
>TRBJ2-2|NA|TRBV5-4|NA
CASSQAGVGELFF
TGTGCCAGCAGCCAAGCCGGGGTGGGGGAGCTGTTTTTT
>TRBJ1-1|NA|TRBV18|TRBD1
CASSLGQRAYQNTEAFF
TGTGCCAGCTCACTGGGACAGCGGGCATACCAGAACACTGAAGCTTTCTTT
>TRBJ1-2|NA|TRBV28|TRBD1
CASTLLRDRGDNGYTF
TGTGCCAGCACCCTTCTCCGGGACAGGGGTGATAATGGCTACACCTTC
>TRBJ1-4|NA|TRBV10-2|NA
CASSERREKLFF
TGCGCCAGCAGTGAGAGGAGGGAAAAACTGTTTTTT
>TRBJ1-1|NA|TRBV4-3|NA
CASSQEDSRNTEAFF
TGCGCCAGCAGCCAAGAAGACTCCCGGAACACTGAAGCTTTCTTT
>TRBJ2-2|few|TRBV6-4|TRBD2
CASRLAANTGELFF
TGTGCCAGCAGGCTAGCGGCGAACACCGGGGAGCTGTTTTTT
>TRBJ1-6|few|TRBV5-1|TRBD1
CASSTGTASNSPLHF
TGCGCCAGCAGCACAGGGACAGCGAGCAATTCACCCCTCCACTTT
>TRBJ2-1|NA|TRBV10-3|NA
CAIRFGGTSENEQFF
TGTGCCATCAGGTTTGGCGGGACGTCTGAGAATGAGCAGTTCTTC
>TRBJ2-5|NA|TRBV7-9|TRBD2
CASSLVAGGEETQYF
TGTGCCAGCAGCTTAGTGGCGGGGGGCGAAGAGACCCAGTACTTC
>TRBJ1-5|NA|TRBV7-9|NA
CASSKDTLNQPQHF
TGTGCCAGCAGCAAGGACACCCTCAATCAGCCCCAGCATTTT
>TRBJ2-7|NA|TRBV5-1|NA
CASSLASEAYEQYF
TGCGCCAGCAGCTTGGCGTCGGAAGCCTACGAGCAGTACTTC
>TRBJ1-4|NA|TRBV5-1|NA
CASRPGTNEKLFF
TGCGCCAGCAGGCCAGGAACTAATGAAAAACTGTTTTTT
>TRBJ2-5|NA|TRBV7-2|NA
CASSNRFAETQYF
TGTGCCAGCAGCAATCGATTCGCCGAGACCCAGTACTTC